This T cell receptor (beta chain) was retrieved from a study of T cells in Graves' hyperthyroidism and ophthalmopathy. Amplification targeted TCR beta CDR3 regions from RNA transcripts. The primer set for the first-round RT-PCR of the TCR CDR3 was HTBI. TCRdb passed the multiplex PCR reads through MiXCR, listing each CDR3 protein once. The table includes over 650,000 distinct CDR3 sequences, roughly 46% detected once. Trimming at V came to 11 bases and at J to 6 bases, leaving 14 bases not matched to a gene. This CDR3 has 15 amino acids. Germline CDR1 reads SNHLY; CDR2 reads FYNNEI. Pregnant or lactating patients were excluded, as were those with uncontrolled infection or other autoimmune disease. Of note for this clonotype: The antigen remains unidentified.

Study-level findings and limits: The model identified upcoming ophthalmopathy a median around 6 months ahead of onset. Most thyroid clonotypes expanded above 0.001 appeared in blood too.

This receptor was taken from an adult man with Graves' disease, either hyperthyroidism or ophthalmopathy (not recorded which). Sequenced material: peripheral blood or thyroid tissue (not recorded which). The gene calls are TRBV2 and TRBJ2-7; 12 bases align to TRBD2. CDR3 nucleotide sequence: TGTGCCGTCGACCTCCTAGCGGGAGGGCCCGGCGAGCAGTACTTC. Protein sequence: CAVDLLAGGPGEQYF.